These 2 T cell receptor beta chains came from one sample sequenced in a study of shared clonotypes between healthy human individuals. Sequencing was performed with immunoSEQ multiplex PCR; in TCRdb, only in-frame clones are kept and a portion is missing. The sample records 2 million or so clones, just under 95% being singletons. Naive CD8 cells were CD45RO-negative, positively selected for CCR7, excluding terminally differentiated effector memory CD45RA+ cells. What was sequenced was naive CD8+ T cells sorted from blood. The source is a man aged 18 to 30 in good health.

Of note for this clone: Different DNA sequences within this sample yield the same CDR3. The gene calls are TRBV11-2 and TRBJ2-7, with 8 bases identical to TRBD1. The CDR3 covers 14 residues. V shed 1 base and J 4 bases; nucleotides not matched to a gene: 3. CDR1 and CDR2 from the germline V gene are SGHAT and FQNNGV. Here the CDR3 reads CASSLVGQGYEQYF. CDR3 in DNA: TGTGCCAGCAGCTTAGTAGGACAGGGTTACGAGCAGTACTTC.

The rearrangement links TRBV5-4 to TRBJ2-7; D is uncertain. CDR1 and CDR2 (germline): SGHNT, YYREEE (reference sequence). The V end lost 7 bases, the J end lost 3 bases, and 11 bases lay between the germline ends. This CDR3 contains 12 residues. As DNA, the CDR3 is TGTGCCAGCGGCCCCGGTGGCTACGAGCAGTACTTC. Translating it yields CASGPGGYEQYF.